The clone carrying this TCR beta chain was observed a few times. This CDR3 has 15 amino acids. The germline CDR1 and CDR2 sequences are KGHSH and LQKENI. The ends were cut back, 1 base at V and 7 bases at J, with 16 bases in the middle. Amplification yielded TCR beta CDR3 regions, with RNA transcripts as the source. HTBI primers were employed in a first-round RT-PCR of the TCR CDR3. TCRdb re-called the multiplex PCR reads with MiXCR, one entry per CDR3 protein. The data hold about 480,000 distinct CDR3 sequences, with about 20% observed a single time. The data are from a study of T cells in Graves' hyperthyroidism and ophthalmopathy. It was around 11 ml of fresh peripheral blood that supplied the PBMCs.

This clonotype was sampled from a woman aged 70-85 years with Graves' ophthalmopathy. This chain connects TRBV18 to TRBJ1-2; a weak D match, TRBD1 (6 bases). The sample consisted of blood. The CDR3 sequence is CASSPRGGSGAGYTF. The CDR3, as DNA: TGTGCCAGCTCACCACGAGGGGGTAGCGGTGCTGGCTACACCTTC.